This TCR beta chain was found in a study of T cell changes during pregnancy in multiple sclerosis. TCRdb's table, derived via immunoSEQ multiplex PCR, lists solely in-frame clones and lacks some. The table shows over 70,000 clones, with about 93% occurring only once. Germline CDR1 is MNHNY and CDR2 is SVGAGI (reference sequence). The CDR3 contains 16 residues. V trimming: 10 bases; J trimming: 2 bases; junction bases outside the gene matches: 13. This clone was detected once. The origin of this receptor is a female donor with multiple sclerosis, enrolled in a pregnancy study. J is TRBJ1-5 and V is TRBV6-6; 8 bases align to TRBD1. The starting material was peripheral blood, obtained in the first trimester of pregnancy. The DNA of the CDR3 is TGTGCCACACTAATGAGCAGGGGGCTGGGCAATCAGCCCCAGCATTTT. The encoded protein is CATLMSRGLGNQPQHF.